These 24 T cell receptor beta chains originate from one sample sequenced in a study of shared clonotypes between healthy human individuals. Terminally differentiated effector memory CD45RA+ cells were excluded from the naive CD8 cells, which were CD45RO-negative and positively selected for CCR7. Sequenced by immunoSEQ multiplex PCR; TCRdb stores in-frame clones only, minus some. The table shows just over 2,000,000 clones, with about 95% occurring only once. Sequenced: naive CD8+ T cells sorted from blood. These receptors all stem from a man aged 18 to 30 in good health.

Points on this clone: This CDR3 is also generated by other DNA sequences in the sample. The V gene is TRBV6-5, the J gene TRBJ2-7, with D unclear. The germline CDR1 and CDR2 sequences are MNHEY and SVGAGI. The V end was cut by 3 bases, the J end by 6 bases, with 6 bases between. The CDR3 loop spans 11 amino acids. Here the CDR3 DNA reads TGTGCCAGCAGTTATGGACGCGAGCAGTACTTC. It translates to CASSYGREQYF.

V gene TRBV4-3 combines with J gene TRBJ2-7; D uncertain. This CDR3 has 15 residues. Germline CDR1 is LGHNA and CDR2 is YSLEER. Trimming stripped 3 bases from V and 0 bases from J, with 12 bases between. The CDR3 is CASSQSSYGSYEQYF. CDR3 nucleotide sequence: TGCGCCAGCAGCCAGAGCAGTTACGGCTCCTACGAGCAGTACTTC.

This rearrangement joins TRBV27 to TRBJ1-1; 10 bases are a match to TRBD1. Losses at the gene ends were 6 bases for V and 1 base for J; bases not matched to a gene: 8. Per the germline V gene, CDR1 is MNHEY and CDR2 is SMNVEV (reference sequence). There are 16 residues in the CDR3. CDR3 nucleotide sequence: TGTGCCAGCAGCCGTGGGACAGGGGCGGGGAACACTGAAGCTTTCTTT. It codes for CASSRGTGAGNTEAFF.

The V and J genes are TRBV10-3 and TRBJ2-7; 8 bases agree with TRBD1. J gave up 3 bases and V 8 bases, and 6 bases lay outside the gene matches. This CDR3 has 13 amino acids. Looked up from germline, CDR1 is ENHRY and CDR2 is SYGVKD. CDR3 DNA: TGTGCCATCTTGACAGGGGACCGCTACGAGCAGTACTTC. Translation gives CAILTGDRYEQYF.

This chain connects TRBV27 to TRBJ1-1, with TRBD1 as a possible D gene (5 bases). The CDR3 contains 16 residues. The germline CDR1 and CDR2 sequences are MNHEY and SMNVEV (reference sequence). Trimming pared 0 bases from V and 4 bases from J, leaving 15 bases between. CDR3 coding DNA: TGTGCCAGCAGTTTATCATGGAGCAGGGTTGGCACTGAAGCTTTCTTT. Encoded protein: CASSLSWSRVGTEAFF.

The chain is built from TRBV25-1 and TRBJ1-1; 9 positions agree with TRBD1. The CDR3 is 14 residues long. Germline loops: CDR1 MGHDK, CDR2 SYGVNS. V trimming: 2 bases; J trimming: 11 bases; junction bases outside the gene matches: 9. The CDR3 loop reads CASSEPGTGLSAFF. DNA for the CDR3: TGTGCCAGCAGTGAACCTGGGACAGGGCTTTCGGCTTTCTTT.

The gene calls are TRBV19 and TRBJ1-2; D gene unclear. Germline-derived CDR1 and CDR2 are LNHDA and SQIVND (reference sequence). This CDR3 region has 15 residues. Trimming removed 7 bases at V and 3 bases at J, with 18 bases between. CDR3 coding DNA: TGTGCCAGTACCGAGGGAGCGCCTTACTACTATGGCTACACCTTC. It is translated as CASTEGAPYYYGYTF.

J is TRBJ2-5 and V is TRBV30, with TRBD2 matching over 11 bases. In germline, CDR1 is GTSNPN, CDR2 SVGIG (reference sequence). The V and J ends lost 4 bases and 2 bases, in that order; junction bases with no gene match: 6. CDR3 size: 15 residues. In DNA form, the CDR3 reads TGTGCCTGGAATAGGCCTAGCGGGGGGCAAGAGACCCAGTACTTC. Protein sequence: CAWNRPSGGQETQYF.

The chain is built from TRBV19 and TRBJ1-2, with 7 bases aligning to TRBD1. This CDR3 has 16 amino acids. The germline gives CDR1 LNHDA, CDR2 SQIVND (reference sequence). Germline trimming cut 3 bases from V and 2 bases from J; bases unmatched to any gene: 9. The CDR3 nucleotides read TGTGCCAGTAGTATTGGGACAGCCCTACTCAACTATGGCTACACCTTC. This sequence encodes CASSIGTALLNYGYTF.

This rearrangement joins TRBV7-8 to TRBJ2-1, with 7 nucleotides matching TRBD2. Per germline, CDR1 SGHVS and CDR2 FQNEAQ. This CDR3 comprises 17 residues. V was pared by 5 bases and J by 10 bases, with 20 bases of the junction left unmatched. CDR3 bases: TGTGCCAGCAGCCATAATCTTGAGCGGGAAACGTTCTTGGAGCAGTTCTTC. It encodes CASSHNLERETFLEQFF.

The V gene is TRBV5-6, the J gene TRBJ2-5; TRBD2 is a possible D gene (6 bases). Trimming stripped 5 bases from V and 1 base from J, with 9 bases between. Germline lookup yields CDR1 SGHDT and CDR2 YYEEEE. The CDR3 has 13 residues. CDR3 sequence reads: CASRIAAQETQYF. In DNA form, the CDR3 reads TGTGCCAGCAGAATAGCGGCCCAAGAGACCCAGTACTTC. Using reference TRBV5-6 and TRBJ2-5 for the parts outside the CDR3, the full variable domain is DAGVTQSPTHLIKTRGQQVTLRCSPKSGHDTVSWYQQALGQGPQFIFQYYEEEERQRGNFPDRFSGHQFPNYSSELNVNALLLGDSALYLCASRIAAQETQYFGPGTRLLVL.

Comments on this clone: Other DNA sequences of this sample code for an identical CDR3. The V call is TRBV9, the J call TRBJ2-5; 7 nucleotides match TRBD2. The V and J ends lost 1 base and 2 bases, in that order; junction bases with no gene match: 5. Per germline, CDR1 SGDLS and CDR2 YYNGEE. This CDR3 has 15 amino acids. CDR3 in amino acids: CASSVSSGPQETQYF. The CDR3 DNA follows: TGTGCCAGCAGCGTATCTAGCGGACCTCAAGAGACCCAGTACTTC. The full variable domain, rest sourced from reference TRBV9 and TRBJ2-5, is DSGVTQTPKHLITATGQRVTLRCSPRSGDLSVYWYQQSLDQGLQFLIQYYNGEERAKGNILERFSAQQFPDLHSELNLSSLELGDSALYFCASSVSSGPQETQYFGPGTRLLVL.

This clone was found once. This sequence joins TRBV28 and TRBJ2-7; D may be TRBD2 (5 bases). With 3 bases removed from V and 5 bases from J, the gap between germline ends came to 11 bases. The V gene's germline CDR1 is MDHEN and CDR2 SYDVKM. This CDR3 is built from 13 residues. This CDR3 reads CASSFRGIHEQYF. The CDR3 DNA sequence: TGTGCCAGCAGTTTCCGGGGTATCCACGAGCAGTACTTC.

This chain joins TRBV6-1 and TRBJ1-2; D not resolved. V was pared by 6 bases and J by 8 bases, with 10 bases between. This CDR3 is 11 amino acids long. The germline gives CDR1 MNHNS, CDR2 SASEGT. The CDR3 coding sequence is TGTGCCAGCAGCGAAACTGAGGGCTACACCTTC. It codes for CASSETEGYTF.

As for this clone: In the same sample, other DNA sequences code for this CDR3. The chain links TRBV27 to TRBJ1-2; no clear D gene. V was cut by 4 bases and J by 4 bases, with 10 bases left in between. Germline lookup yields CDR1 MNHEY and CDR2 SMNVEV (reference sequence). This CDR3 region has 13 residues. The CDR3 bases are TGTGCCAGCAGTTATAGGCAGAGCTATGGCTACACCTTC. As protein: CASSYRQSYGYTF.

Note on this clone: This sample includes further DNA sequences coding for the same CDR3. The genes are TRBV27 and TRBJ1-5; D ambiguous. The CDR3 is made up of 14 amino acids. Germline V gene data show CDR1 as MNHEY and CDR2 as SMNVEV (reference sequence). Trimming pared 0 bases from V and 5 bases from J, leaving 8 bases between. The CDR3 is CASSLSMGDQPQHF. The DNA of the CDR3 is TGTGCCAGCAGTTTATCGATGGGAGATCAGCCCCAGCATTTT.

The chain is built from TRBV5-6 and TRBJ1-2; D uncertain. The CDR3 runs to 13 residues. V dropped 0 bases and J dropped 4 bases, with 7 bases sitting between them. The germline gives CDR1 SGHDT, CDR2 YYEEEE. CDR3 sequence reads: CASSLAGSYGYTF. DNA of the CDR3: TGTGCCAGCAGCTTGGCGGGGAGCTATGGCTACACCTTC.

The chain links TRBV4-1 to TRBJ1-1; 8 nucleotides align to TRBD1. The CDR3 loop spans 14 amino acids. In germline, CDR1 is MGHRA, CDR2 YSYEKL. The J segment lost 1 base and the V segment lost 4 bases, leaving 2 bases of the junction unmatched. The CDR3 DNA sequence: TGCGCCAGCAGCCTGGGACAGGCGAACACTGAAGCTTTCTTT. Its translation is CASSLGQANTEAFF.

The chain uses TRBV9 and TRBJ1-2; D uncertain. This CDR3 is built from 14 residues. CDR1 and CDR2 (germline): SGDLS, YYNGEE. Between the trimmed V and J ends, which lost 0 bases and 0 bases, there was a span of 6 bases. CDR3 coding DNA: TGTGCCAGCAGCGTAGAGTCGGCTAACTATGGCTACACCTTC. Protein: CASSVESANYGYTF.

The gene calls are TRBV7-2 and TRBJ1-1; TRBD1 matches 8 bases. The germline V gene has CDR1 SGHTA and CDR2 FQGNSA. The J segment lost 6 bases and the V segment lost 8 bases, leaving 11 bases of the junction unmatched. The CDR3 is 14 residues long. The CDR3 is CASSQGGLIAEAFF. The CDR3 DNA reads as TGTGCCAGCTCACAGGGGGGCTTGATCGCTGAAGCTTTCTTT. The complete variable domain, with remaining parts taken from reference TRBV7-2 and TRBJ1-1, reads GAGVSQSPSNKVTEKGKDVELRCDPISGHTALYWYRQSLGQGLEFLIYFQGNSAPDKSGLPSDRFSAERTGGSVSTLTIQRTQQEDSAVYLCASSQGGLIAEAFFGQGTRLTVV.

The V gene is TRBV7-9, the J gene TRBJ2-3, with D possibly matching TRBD2 (5 bases). Germline assignment: CDR1 SEHNR and CDR2 FQNEAQ (reference sequence). The CDR3 covers 14 residues. The germline V and J ends were trimmed by 4 bases and 4 bases, with 12 bases remaining between them. The CDR3 protein is CASSSGLWSDTQYF. Written as DNA, the CDR3 is TGTGCCAGCAGCTCTGGACTTTGGTCAGATACGCAGTATTTT.

The CDR3 region has the DNA TGTGCCAGCAGCGCACCGGGACTAAGGAACACCGGGGAGCTGTTTTTT. Translation gives CASSAPGLRNTGELFF. The chain is built from TRBV9 and TRBJ2-2; 7 bases map to TRBD2. Germline trimming cut 3 bases from V and 1 base from J; bases unmatched to any gene: 6. Germline-derived CDR1 and CDR2 are SGDLS and YYNGEE. There are 16 residues in the CDR3.

The J gene is TRBJ1-2, the V gene TRBV7-9, with D uncertain. Germline assignment: CDR1 SEHNR and CDR2 FQNEAQ (reference sequence). The CDR3 is 13 residues long. Trimming removed 4 bases from V and 6 bases from J, with 12 bases in between. CDR3 DNA sequence: TGTGCCAGCAGCTCTTGGAAGGGCGATGGCTACACCTTC. It encodes CASSSWKGDGYTF.

V usage is TRBV4-3 and J usage is TRBJ2-7, with TRBD2 as a possible D gene (6 bases). Germline values: CDR1 LGHNA, CDR2 YSLEER. V was trimmed by 1 base and J by 3 bases, leaving 16 bases between them. This CDR3 region has 16 residues. CDR3 residues: CASSQVASAGYYEQYF. DNA for the CDR3: TGCGCCAGCAGCCAAGTGGCTAGCGCAGGTTACTACGAGCAGTACTTC.